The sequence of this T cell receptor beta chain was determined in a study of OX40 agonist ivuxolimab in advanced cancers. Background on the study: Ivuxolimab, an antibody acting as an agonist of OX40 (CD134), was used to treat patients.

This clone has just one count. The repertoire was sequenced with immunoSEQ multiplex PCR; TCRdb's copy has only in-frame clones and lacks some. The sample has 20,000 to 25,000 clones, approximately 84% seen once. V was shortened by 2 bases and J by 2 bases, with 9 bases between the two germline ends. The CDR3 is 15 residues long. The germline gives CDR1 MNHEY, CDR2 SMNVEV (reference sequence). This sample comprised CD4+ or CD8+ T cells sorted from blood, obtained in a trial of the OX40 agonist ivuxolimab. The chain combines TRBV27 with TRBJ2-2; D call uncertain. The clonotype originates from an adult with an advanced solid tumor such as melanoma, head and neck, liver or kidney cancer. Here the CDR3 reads CASSLVRANTGELFF. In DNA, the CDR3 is TGTGCCAGCAGTTTAGTTAGGGCCAACACCGGGGAGCTGTTTTTT.